Listed below are T cell receptor beta chains from one sample, sequenced in a study of T cells in Graves' hyperthyroidism and ophthalmopathy. Each CDR3 protein gets one entry after TCRdb re-called the multiplex PCR reads with MiXCR. The sample has under 350,000 distinct CDR3 sequences; 17% are singletons. The sample comprised blood. The source is a woman aged 55-75 years with Graves' ophthalmopathy. CDR3s include the opening cysteine and the closing phenylalanine or tryptophan. D genes are given only for firm matches. Part of the rows lack a size; the others show once, few, many or a class for expanded clones.

TRBJ1-6	TRBD1	TRBV12-5	many	CASGRDSVNSPLHF	TGTGCTAGTGGGAGGGACAGCGTGAATTCACCCCTCCACTTT
TRBJ1-5	TRBD1	TRBV27	many	CASSYGLGQAPNQPQHF	TGTGCCAGCAGTTATGGCCTGGGACAGGCCCCCAATCAGCCCCAGCATTTT
TRBJ2-3	TRBD1	TRBV11-2	-	CASRLTGGAAGDTQYF	TGTGCCAGCAGACTTACAGGGGGCGCGGCCGGGGATACGCAGTATTTT
TRBJ2-7	-	TRBV4-2	few	CASSQERGGTVSYEQYF	TGTGCCAGCAGCCAAGAAAGAGGAGGGACCGTCTCCTACGAGCAGTACTTC
TRBJ1-2	-	TRBV30	-	CAWSSPDPARYGYTF	TGTGCCTGGAGTTCTCCGGACCCGGCGCGCTATGGCTACACCTTC
TRBJ2-1	-	TRBV7-2	many	CASSSSFEDEQFF	TGTGCCAGCAGCTCGAGTTTCGAGGATGAGCAGTTCTTC
TRBJ2-1	-	TRBV5-1	many	CASSFTSTSYNEQFF	TGCGCCAGCAGCTTTACTAGCACCTCCTACAATGAGCAGTTCTTC
TRBJ2-5	-	TRBV7-9	many	CASSLAAPGDQLETQYF	TGTGCCAGCAGCTTAGCGGCGCCGGGAGATCAGCTAGAGACCCAGTACTTC
TRBJ1-1	-	TRBV5-1	many	CASSNDGRLNTEAFF	TGCGCCAGCAGCAATGACGGCAGGCTGAACACTGAAGCTTTCTTT
TRBJ2-3	-	TRBV12-3/TRBV12-4	many	CASSEGLLSTDTQYF	TGTGCCAGCAGTGAGGGACTGTTGAGCACAGATACGCAGTATTTT
TRBJ1-6	-	TRBV5-8	few	CASSKGFSDSPLHF	TGTGCCAGCAGCAAAGGGTTCTCGGATTCACCCCTCCACTTT
TRBJ2-1	-	TRBV7-2	many	CASSFAGTASTVEQFF	TGTGCCAGCAGCTTCGCCGGGACTGCCTCTACTGTTGAGCAGTTCTTC
TRBJ1-5	-	TRBV27	many	CASSLRPSNQPQHF	TGTGCCAGCAGCTTAAGGCCCAGCAATCAGCCCCAGCATTTT
TRBJ1-1	TRBD1	TRBV20-1	many	CSASPGQGEAFF	TGCAGTGCTAGCCCGGGACAGGGTGAAGCTTTCTTT
TRBJ1-2	-	TRBV11-2	many	CASSLEGAASSGYTF	TGTGCCAGCAGCTTAGAAGGAGCAGCAAGTTCTGGCTACACCTTC
TRBJ1-2	-	TRBV18	many	CASSPEGYYGYTF	TGTGCCAGCTCACCGGAGGGGTACTATGGCTACACCTTC
TRBJ2-5	-	TRBV27	many	CASSSRRGEQTQYF	TGTGCCAGCAGTTCCCGCCGGGGAGAGCAGACCCAGTACTTC
TRBJ2-7	-	TRBV7-2	few	CASSLVPGARPYEQYF	TGTGCCAGCAGCTTAGTTCCGGGGGCGCGCCCCTACGAGCAGTACTTC
TRBJ1-1	TRBD1	TRBV6-2/TRBV6-3	-	CAGTPDREEGTEAFF	TGTGCCGGCACCCCGGACAGGGAGGAGGGCACTGAAGCTTTCTTT
TRBJ1-4	-	TRBV27	-	CASTGAGGEEKLFF	TGTGCCAGCACTGGGGCAGGAGGAGAAGAAAAACTGTTTTTT
TRBJ2-7	-	TRBV7-9	few	CASSFFFGDPVHEQYF	TGTGCCAGCAGCTTTTTCTTTGGGGATCCGGTCCACGAGCAGTACTTC
TRBJ1-1	-	TRBV3-1	few	CASSHLGGLETEAFF	TGTGCCAGCAGCCATTTGGGGGGGTTGGAGACTGAAGCTTTCTTT
TRBJ1-2	TRBD1	TRBV3-1	-	CASSQRTGGGGYTF	TGTGCCAGCAGCCAAAGGACAGGGGGCGGCGGCTACACCTTC
TRBJ2-3	-	TRBV5-1	many	CASSLGTDTDTQYF	TGCGCCAGCAGCCTGGGGACGGACACAGATACGCAGTATTTT
TRBJ1-5	-	TRBV19	few	CASSIGRRNQPQHF	TGTGCCAGTAGTATAGGGCGGCGCAATCAGCCCCAGCATTTT
TRBJ2-7	-	TRBV12-3/TRBV12-4	once	CASSQVAKHRKAYEQYF	TGTGCCAGCAGCCAAGTCGCTAAGCATCGGAAGGCCTACGAGCAGTACTTC
TRBJ1-1	TRBD1	TRBV13	many	CASSYTISIGGVGDTEAFF	TGTGCCAGCAGCTATACCATCTCGATAGGGGGCGTTGGGGACACTGAAGCTTTCTTT
TRBJ2-2	-	TRBV29-1	few	CSVARDANTGELFF	TGCAGCGTTGCGAGAGACGCGAACACCGGGGAGCTGTTTTTT